The 31 T cell receptor beta chains listed next were all sequenced from one sample in a study of early T cells in non-severe SARS-CoV-2 infection. MiXCR was run by TCRdb on the 5' RACE reads, yielding one entry per CDR3 protein. The sample includes 30,000 to 35,000 distinct CDR3 sequences, 6% to 7% of them seen just once. Sequenced material: whole blood. These receptors originate from an adult who was a healthcare worker with PCR-confirmed SARS-CoV-2 infection or an uninfected control (not recorded which).

CDR3 loop: CAWRRTTNYGYTF. CDR3 DNA sequence: TGTGCCTGGAGGCGGACCACTAACTATGGCTACACCTTC. The V and J genes are TRBV30 and TRBJ1-2; unclear D gene. Trimming removed 3 bases at V and 0 bases at J, with 8 bases between. The CDR3 is 13 amino acids. Germline V gene sequence: CDR1 GTSNPN, CDR2 SVGIG (reference sequence).

This clonotype was detected ten times or more. The J gene is TRBJ2-2, the V gene TRBV12-3 or TRBV12-4; either TRBD1 or TRBD2 may supply D (5 bases each). The CDR3 has 15 amino acids. V lost 7 bases to trimming and J lost 6 bases, with 18 bases between them. CDR3 DNA: TGTGCCAGCACTCTACCCCGGGGACGGTCCGGGGAGCTGTTTTTT. This gives the protein CASTLPRGRSGELFF.

This clonotype occurred many times. The V call is TRBV4-3, the J call TRBJ1-5; D unresolved. Trimming took off 3 bases at V and 0 bases at J, with 9 bases between the two ends. CDR3 length: 15 residues. Germline V CDR1 and CDR2: LGHNA, YSLEER. The CDR3 DNA reads TGCGCCAGCAGCCAGGGAACCGATAGCAATCAGCCCCAGCATTTT. Translated, it gives CASSQGTDSNQPQHF.

A few counts support this clonotype. The genes are TRBV5-4 and TRBJ2-3; 14 bases are shared with TRBD2. The germline CDR1 and CDR2 sequences are SGHNT and YYREEE (reference sequence). V dropped 4 bases and J dropped 2; count of bases not matched to a gene: 3. The CDR3 contains 16 residues. DNA for the CDR3: TGTGCCAGCAGCCTGGGACTAGCGGGGGCCACAGATACGCAGTATTTT. Amino acid sequence: CASSLGLAGATDTQYF.

This clonotype was observed many times. V usage is TRBV20-1 and J usage is TRBJ2-3; possible D gene TRBD2, 6 bases. CDR1 and CDR2 from the germline V gene are DFQATT and SNEGSKA (reference sequence). The CDR3 loop spans 14 amino acids. Trimming cost V 3 bases and J 0 bases, with 10 bases left between them. The CDR3 DNA reads TGCAGTGCTAGGGGACTTTCTAGCACAGATACGCAGTATTTT. This sequence encodes CSARGLSSTDTQYF.

The J gene is TRBJ1-3, the V gene TRBV5-1; tentative D call: TRBD1 (5 bases). Trimming shortened V by 0 bases and J by 1 base, and 8 bases separated the two germline ends. There are 15 residues in the CDR3. Per the germline V gene, CDR1 is SGHRS and CDR2 is YFSETQ. The CDR3 sequence is CASSLDGTSGNTIYF. CDR3 nucleotides: TGCGCCAGCAGCTTGGATGGGACTTCTGGAAACACCATATATTTT. Variable domain in full (rest from reference TRBV5-1 and TRBJ1-3): KAGVTQTPRYLIKTRGQQVTLSCSPISGHRSVSWYQQTPGQGLQFLFEYFSETQRNKGNFPGRFSGRQFSNSRSEMNVSTLELGDSALYLCASSLDGTSGNTIYFGEGSWLTVV.

This clonotype was counted at least ten times. V and J are TRBV11-2 and TRBJ2-1; D might be TRBD2 (6 bases). Germline V lookup: CDR1 SGHAT, CDR2 FQNNGV. The CDR3 consists of 13 residues. The ends were cut back, 6 bases at V and 7 bases at J, with 13 bases in the middle. CDR3: CASRLAGFNEQFF. The CDR3 DNA reads TGTGCCAGCAGACTAGCCGGGTTTAATGAGCAGTTCTTC.

This clonotype was counted at least ten times. This chain connects TRBV12-3 or TRBV12-4 to TRBJ1-6, with 7 bases that match TRBD1. Trimming cost V 5 bases and J 5 bases; bases outside gene matches: 9. The CDR3 covers 16 residues. The CDR3 region has the DNA TGTGCCAGCAGTATACAACAGGGGATGCATAATTCACCCCTCCACTTT. Translation: CASSIQQGMHNSPLHF.

This clonotype was detected ten times or more. The chain carries TRBV29-1 and TRBJ2-5, with D hard to call. Germline-derived CDR1 and CDR2 are SQVTM and ANQGSEA. V was trimmed by 2 bases and J by 6 bases, leaving 10 bases between them. CDR3 size: 12 residues. CDR3 amino acids: CSVEFAKKTQYF. CDR3 bases: TGCAGCGTTGAATTTGCGAAAAAGACCCAGTACTTC.

This clonotype was recorded a few times. The chain employs TRBV9 and TRBJ2-1; 10 bases line up with TRBD2. Per the germline V gene, CDR1 is SGDLS and CDR2 is YYNGEE. The CDR3 loop spans 16 amino acids. Trimming cost V 2 bases and J 7 bases; bases outside gene matches: 9. CDR3: CASSVEPGLAFNEQFF. CDR3 bases: TGTGCCAGCAGCGTCGAACCGGGACTAGCGTTTAATGAGCAGTTCTTC.

There are a few counts of this clonotype. J is TRBJ2-2 and V is TRBV15, with TRBD2 identical over 8 bases. This CDR3 spans 14 amino acids. J gave up 4 bases and V 4 bases, and 2 bases lay outside the gene matches. The germline CDR1 and CDR2 sequences are LNHNV and YYDKDF (reference sequence). The CDR3, as DNA: TGTGCCACCAGCATCGGGGGGGCCACCGGGGAGCTGTTTTTT. Translated, it gives CATSIGGATGELFF.

This clonotype was counted at least ten times. This chain uses TRBV11-2 with TRBJ2-7; a possible D gene is TRBD1 (6 bases). Germline V gives CDR1 SGHAT, CDR2 FQNNGV. The CDR3 is 14 amino acids. V was cut by 5 bases and J by 3 bases, with 14 bases left in between. The CDR3 region is CASSPATGIYEQYF. The CDR3 DNA follows: TGTGCCAGCAGCCCCGCCACAGGGATCTACGAGCAGTACTTC.

In its sample, this clonotype was seen many times. The chain recombines TRBV18 with TRBJ1-2, with D uncertain. The germline V gene encodes CDR1 KGHSH and CDR2 LQKENI. The ends were cut back, 2 bases at V and 2 bases at J, with 6 bases in the middle. The CDR3 runs 13 residues. CDR3 amino acids: CASSPSENYGYTF. The CDR3 nucleotides are TGTGCCAGCTCACCAAGCGAAAACTATGGCTACACCTTC.

The sample holds many counts of this clonotype. The V and J genes are TRBV7-3 and TRBJ1-1; no firm D call. CDR1 and CDR2 (germline): SGHTA, FQGTGA. The CDR3 has 13 amino acids. V gave up 1 base and J gave up 1 base, with 4 bases separating them. The CDR3 DNA reads as TGTGCCAGCAGCTTAAACACGAACACTGAAGCTTTCTTT. It is translated as CASSLNTNTEAFF. Looking up the rest from reference TRBV7-3 and TRBJ1-1 gives the full variable domain: GAGVSQTPSNKVTEKGKYVELRCDPISGHTALYWYRQSLGQGPEFLIYFQGTGAADDSGLPNDRFFAVRPEGSVSTLKIQRTERGDSAVYLCASSLNTNTEAFFGQGTRLTVV.

This rearrangement joins TRBV29-1 to TRBJ2-1, with TRBD1 as a possible D gene (7 bases). The germline V gene has CDR1 SQVTM and CDR2 ANQGSEA. V was clipped by 6 bases and J by 9 bases, with 15 bases between them. This CDR3 spans 12 amino acids. In DNA form, the CDR3 reads TGCAGCGTCGATAACAGGGGAGGTGAGCAGTTCTTC. Translated, it gives CSVDNRGGEQFF.

V and J are TRBV28 and TRBJ2-3, with D possibly being TRBD1 or TRBD2 (5 bases each). The germline gives CDR1 MDHEN, CDR2 SYDVKM. The CDR3 length is 15 residues. Trimming shortened V by 3 bases and J by 0 bases, and 10 bases separated the two germline ends. The CDR3 DNA reads as TGTGCCAGCAGTTTTGTGGGGGACAGCACAGATACGCAGTATTTT. This codes for CASSFVGDSTDTQYF.

Note on this clonotype: The junction and the germline gene differ at one end; a read error may be behind it. The chain recombines TRBV4-3 with TRBJ2-6; D possibly uses TRBD1 or TRBD2 (5 bases each). The germline CDR1 and CDR2 sequences are LGHNA and YSLEER. The CDR3 contains 16 residues. This chain's CDR3 is CASSQVGGSGGNVLTF. CDR3 DNA sequence: TGCGCCAGCAGCCAAGTCGGCGGATCTGGGGGCAACGTCCTGACTTTC.

V usage is TRBV20-1 and J usage is TRBJ2-7, with 15 bases identical to TRBD2. The CDR3 is 14 residues long. V shed 4 bases, J shed 6 bases, and the junction held 4 bases outside the gene matches. Germline V gives CDR1 DFQATT, CDR2 SNEGSKA (reference sequence). The DNA of the CDR3 is TGCAGTGCTACGGGACTAGCGGGGGGAATCGAGCAGTACTTC. Translating it yields CSATGLAGGIEQYF.

The V call is TRBV4-1, the J call TRBJ2-5; 8 nucleotides match TRBD2. This CDR3 contains 15 residues. V shed 1 base, J shed 5 bases, and the junction held 6 bases outside the gene matches. CDR1 and CDR2 (germline): MGHRA, YSYEKL. CDR3 nucleotide sequence: TGCGCCAGCAGCCAAGGTGGAACGGGGGGGGAGACCCAGTACTTC. This translates into CASSQGGTGGETQYF.

This clonotype was seen a few times. V and J are TRBV12-3 or TRBV12-4 and TRBJ2-5; D gene unclear. The CDR3 has 13 residues. V was clipped by 2 bases and J by 5 bases, with 9 bases between them. CDR3 sequence: CASSLSSRETQYF. The CDR3 DNA sequence: TGTGCCAGCAGTTTAAGTTCCCGGGAGACCCAGTACTTC.

The CDR3: CATSDDLGRGYSYNEQFF. CDR3 nucleotides: TGTGCCACCAGTGATGACCTAGGACGGGGGTACTCCTACAATGAGCAGTTCTTC. This sequence joins TRBV24-1 and TRBJ2-1, with D perhaps TRBD2 (6 bases). Looked up from germline, CDR1 is KGHDR and CDR2 is SFDVKD. The CDR3 is 18 amino acids. V dropped 3 bases and J dropped 0 bases, with 17 bases sitting between them.

This clonotype has more than one count but fewer than ten. This chain links TRBV7-3 with TRBJ1-2; D is uncertain. Germline loops: CDR1 SGHTA, CDR2 FQGTGA. Trimming took 6 bases from V and 5 from J, leaving 19 bases between them. CDR3 length: 15 residues. CDR3 DNA: TGTGCCAGCAGGTACCCTGACCCACCGGGATATGGCTACACCTTC. This encodes CASRYPDPPGYGYTF.

The V call is TRBV4-1, the J call TRBJ2-3, with D perhaps TRBD1 (6 bases). The V and J ends lost 1 base and 3 bases respectively, with 14 bases between them. The CDR3 extends over 16 amino acids. CDR1 and CDR2 (germline): MGHRA, YSYEKL. The CDR3 is CASSQVDRWTTDTQYF. The DNA for the CDR3 is TGCGCCAGCAGCCAAGTAGACAGGTGGACGACAGATACGCAGTATTTT.

CDR3 coding DNA: TGTGCCAGCAGTTTAAACAGTCAAGAGACCCAGTACTTC. It codes for CASSLNSQETQYF. This chain connects TRBV12-3 or TRBV12-4 to TRBJ2-5, with D uncertain. CDR3 length equals 13 residues. Trimming took 2 bases from V and 2 from J, leaving 6 bases between them.

The sample holds many counts of this clonotype. V is TRBV3-1 and J is TRBJ1-5; D unresolved. The CDR3 contains 15 residues. The V gene lost 0 bases and the J gene lost 0 bases, with 6 bases spanning the gap. Germline assignment: CDR1 LGHDT and CDR2 YNNKEL (reference sequence). The CDR3: CASSQDKFSNQPQHF. The CDR3 coding sequence is TGTGCCAGCAGCCAAGATAAGTTTAGCAATCAGCCCCAGCATTTT.

The DNA for the CDR3 is TGTGCCAGCAGCCAGGAGCGGGGGCAAGAGACCCAGTACTTC. Encoded protein: CASSQERGQETQYF. The chain links TRBV4-2 to TRBJ2-5; 8 nucleotides line up with TRBD2. The CDR3 is made up of 14 amino acids. The ends lost 3 bases at V and 2 bases at J; junction bases unmatched: 2. Germline V CDR1 and CDR2: LGHNA, YNFKEQ.

V is TRBV12-2 and J is TRBJ2-3; TRBD1, the table's D call, was not compared with the DNA. TRBV12-2 corresponds to a pseudogene. The CDR3 runs to 19 residues. The CDR3 DNA follows: TGTGCAAGTCGCTCACCAGAGCGGGGGCCCCATCCATGCACAGATACGCAGTATTTT. The encoded protein is CASRSPERGPHPCTDTQYF.

In this sample, this clonotype turned up many times. The genes are TRBV28 and TRBJ2-1, with a weak D call TRBD2 (7 bases). This CDR3 is 11 amino acids long. Trimming took 4 bases from V and 12 from J, leaving 10 bases between them. Germline V gene data show CDR1 as MDHEN and CDR2 as SYDVKM. CDR3 nucleotide sequence: TGTGCCAGCAGTTCCGCGGGGGCGCAGTTCTTC. As protein: CASSSAGAQFF.

This clonotype was counted many times. The chain joins TRBV24-1 to TRBJ2-5; tentative D call: TRBD1 (5 bases). The V end was cut by 9 bases, the J end by 0 bases, with 13 bases between. From germline, CDR1 is KGHDR and CDR2 SFDVKD. The CDR3 is 14 amino acids. Here the CDR3 reads CATEDTLYQETQYF. For the CDR3, the DNA is TGTGCCACCGAGGACACCCTGTACCAAGAGACCCAGTACTTC.

In its sample, this clonotype was seen many times. In nucleotides, the CDR3 is TGTGCCAGCAGTTCCCATGGACAGATGGTCGGGGAGCTGTTTTTT. It yields the protein CASSSHGQMVGELFF. The V and J genes are TRBV6-5 and TRBJ2-2; TRBD1 might be the D (6 bases). Trimming shortened V by 4 bases and J by 7 bases, and 16 bases separated the two germline ends. The CDR3 has 15 amino acids. The germline V gene has CDR1 MNHEY and CDR2 SVGAGI.

This clonotype occurred a few times. The J gene is TRBJ2-2, the V gene TRBV29-1; either TRBD1 or TRBD2 may fit D (5 bases each). V was clipped by 0 bases and J by 6 bases, with 11 bases between them. The CDR3 totals 14 residues. Per the germline V gene, CDR1 is SQVTM and CDR2 is ANQGSEA. The CDR3 DNA reads as TGCAGCGTTGAAGACGGCCAGGGAGCCGGGGAGCTGTTTTTT. Amino acids: CSVEDGQGAGELFF.